This TCR beta chain was recovered during a study of blood T cell repertoires in COVID-19. On the study more broadly: Some COVID-19 samples were acute and others convalescent; all came from the United States, Italy and Spain. PBMCs, B-cell-depleted T cells, or T cells were the source of the cDNA or gDNA that made up the material.

This CDR3 is built from 17 residues. Germline CDR1 is SGHDT and CDR2 is YYEEEE. V lost 0 bases to trimming and J lost 4 bases; unmatched junction nucleotides: 3. In the original workflow: Scientists estimated how many nucleated cells there were by amplifying reference gene primers. Method: immunoSEQ multiplex PCR; TCRdb's copy keeps in-frame clones and lacks some. V and J calls and clone size are as listed in that table; D and trimming were resolved from the DNA. Of about 120,000 clones in the sample, about 88% were seen once. The genes are TRBV5-6 and TRBJ2-2; TRBD2 agrees at 13 bases. Sequenced material: peripheral blood. The receptor was derived from a man aged 40-49 years with acute or convalescent COVID-19. CDR3 sequence (DNA): TGTGCCAGCAGCTTGGGACTAGCGGGGGGAATCACCGGGGAGCTGTTTTTT. Residues: CASSLGLAGGITGELFF.